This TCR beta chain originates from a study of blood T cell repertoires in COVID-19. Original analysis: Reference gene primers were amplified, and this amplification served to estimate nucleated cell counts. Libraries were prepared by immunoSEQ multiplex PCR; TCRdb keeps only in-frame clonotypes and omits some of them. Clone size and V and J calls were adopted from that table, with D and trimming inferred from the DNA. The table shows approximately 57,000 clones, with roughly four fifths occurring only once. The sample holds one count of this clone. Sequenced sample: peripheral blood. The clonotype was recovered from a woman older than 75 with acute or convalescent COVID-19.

The CDR3 is CASRWGGPDEQFF. The CDR3 nucleotides read TGTGCCAGCAGGTGGGGAGGGCCGGATGAGCAGTTCTTC. This chain connects TRBV12-3 or TRBV12-4 to TRBJ2-1; 7 positions match TRBD2. The CDR3 has 13 residues. The V and J ends lost 6 bases and 8 bases, in that order; junction bases with no gene match: 7.